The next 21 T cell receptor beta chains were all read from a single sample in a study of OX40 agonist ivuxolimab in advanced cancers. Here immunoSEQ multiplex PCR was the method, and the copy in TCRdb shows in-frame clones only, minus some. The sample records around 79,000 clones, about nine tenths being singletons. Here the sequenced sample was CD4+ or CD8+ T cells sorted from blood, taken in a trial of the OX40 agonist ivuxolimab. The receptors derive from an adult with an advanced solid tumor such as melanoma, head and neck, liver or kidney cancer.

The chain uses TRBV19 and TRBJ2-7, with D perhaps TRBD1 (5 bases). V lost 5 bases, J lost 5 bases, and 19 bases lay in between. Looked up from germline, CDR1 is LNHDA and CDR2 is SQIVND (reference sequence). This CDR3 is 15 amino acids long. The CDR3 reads CASSLSVRVIDEQYF. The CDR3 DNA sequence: TGTGCCAGTAGTTTATCGGTCAGGGTCATCGACGAGCAGTACTTC.

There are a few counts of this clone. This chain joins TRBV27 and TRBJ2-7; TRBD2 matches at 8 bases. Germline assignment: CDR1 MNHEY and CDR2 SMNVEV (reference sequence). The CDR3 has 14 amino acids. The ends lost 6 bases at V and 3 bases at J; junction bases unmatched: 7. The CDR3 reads CASRRTSTYYEQYF. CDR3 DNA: TGTGCCAGCAGGAGGACTAGCACTTACTACGAGCAGTACTTC.

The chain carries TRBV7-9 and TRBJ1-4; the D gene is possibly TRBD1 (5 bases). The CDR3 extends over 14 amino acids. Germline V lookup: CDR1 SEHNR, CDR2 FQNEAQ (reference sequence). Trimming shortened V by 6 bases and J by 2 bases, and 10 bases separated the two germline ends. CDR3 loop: CASSPGSTNEKLFF. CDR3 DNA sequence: TGTGCCAGCAGTCCAGGGTCGACTAATGAAAAACTGTTTTTT. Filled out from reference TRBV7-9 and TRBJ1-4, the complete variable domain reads DTGVSQNPRHKITKRGQNVTFRCDPISEHNRLYWYRQTLGQGPEFLTYFQNEAQLEKSRLLSDRFSAERPKGSFSTLEIQRTEQGDSAMYLCASSPGSTNEKLFFGSGTQLSVL.

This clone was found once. CDR3 bases: TGCGCCAGCAGCCTCGGACAGGGTGGCTCTGGGGCCAACGTCCTGACTTTC. Its protein is CASSLGQGGSGANVLTF. The V gene is TRBV4-1, the J gene TRBJ2-6; 8 nucleotides align to TRBD1. Germline V gene data show CDR1 as MGHRA and CDR2 as YSYEKL. The CDR3 length is 17 residues. Trimming took 4 bases from V and 0 from J; bases not matched to a gene: 5.

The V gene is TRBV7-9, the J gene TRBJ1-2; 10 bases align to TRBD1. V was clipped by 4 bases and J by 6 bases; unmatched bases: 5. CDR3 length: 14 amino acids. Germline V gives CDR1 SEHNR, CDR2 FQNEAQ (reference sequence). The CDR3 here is CASSSGQGVDGYTF. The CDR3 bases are TGTGCCAGCAGCTCAGGACAGGGGGTTGATGGCTACACCTTC.

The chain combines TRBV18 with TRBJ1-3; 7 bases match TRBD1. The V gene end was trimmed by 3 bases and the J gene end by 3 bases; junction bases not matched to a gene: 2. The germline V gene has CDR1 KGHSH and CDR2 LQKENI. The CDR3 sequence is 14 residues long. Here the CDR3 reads CASSPDRVGNTIYF. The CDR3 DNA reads TGTGCCAGCTCACCCGACAGGGTTGGAAACACCATATATTTT. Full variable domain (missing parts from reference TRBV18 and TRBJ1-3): NAGVMQNPRHLVRRRGQEARLRCSPMKGHSHVYWYRQLPEEGLKFMVYLQKENIIDESGMPKERFSAEFPKEGPSILRIQQVVRGDSAAYFCASSPDRVGNTIYFGEGSWLTVV.

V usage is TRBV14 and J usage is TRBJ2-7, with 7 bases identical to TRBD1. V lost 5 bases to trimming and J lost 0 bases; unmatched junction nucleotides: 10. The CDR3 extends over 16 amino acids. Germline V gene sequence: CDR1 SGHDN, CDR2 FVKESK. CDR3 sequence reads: CASSARGQRSSYEQYF. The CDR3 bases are TGTGCCAGCAGCGCTCGGGGACAGAGAAGCTCCTACGAGCAGTACTTC.

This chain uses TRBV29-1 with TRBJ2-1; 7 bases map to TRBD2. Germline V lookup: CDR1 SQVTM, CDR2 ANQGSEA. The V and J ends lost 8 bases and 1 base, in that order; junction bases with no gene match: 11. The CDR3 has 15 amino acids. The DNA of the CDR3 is TGCAGCCTGTCGCGCGGGAGTGCTTCCTACAATGAGCAGTTCTTC. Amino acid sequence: CSLSRGSASYNEQFF.

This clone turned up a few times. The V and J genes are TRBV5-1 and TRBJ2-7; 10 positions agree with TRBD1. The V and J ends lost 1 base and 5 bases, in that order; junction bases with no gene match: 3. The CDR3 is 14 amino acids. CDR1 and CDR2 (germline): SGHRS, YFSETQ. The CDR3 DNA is TGCGCCAGCAGCTTGTCCGGGACAGGGGACGAGCAGTACTTC. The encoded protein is CASSLSGTGDEQYF.

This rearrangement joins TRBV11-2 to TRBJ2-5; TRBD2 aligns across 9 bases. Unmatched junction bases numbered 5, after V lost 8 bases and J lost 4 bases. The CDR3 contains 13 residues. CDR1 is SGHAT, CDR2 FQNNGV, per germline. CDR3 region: CASSREGPETQYF. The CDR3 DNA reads TGTGCCAGCTCGCGGGAGGGTCCAGAGACCCAGTACTTC.

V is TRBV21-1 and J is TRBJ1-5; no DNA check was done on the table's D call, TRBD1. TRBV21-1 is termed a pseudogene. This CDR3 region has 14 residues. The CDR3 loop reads CASSTQAGNQPQHF. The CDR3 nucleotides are TGTGCCAGCAGCACACAGGCCGGCAATCAGCCCCAGCATTTT.

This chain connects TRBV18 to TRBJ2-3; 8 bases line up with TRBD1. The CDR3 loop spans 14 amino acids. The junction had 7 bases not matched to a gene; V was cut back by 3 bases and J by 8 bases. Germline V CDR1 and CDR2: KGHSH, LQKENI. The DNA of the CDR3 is TGTGCCAGCTCACCCGAGGGACAGGACGTTACGCAGTATTTT. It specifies CASSPEGQDVTQYF.

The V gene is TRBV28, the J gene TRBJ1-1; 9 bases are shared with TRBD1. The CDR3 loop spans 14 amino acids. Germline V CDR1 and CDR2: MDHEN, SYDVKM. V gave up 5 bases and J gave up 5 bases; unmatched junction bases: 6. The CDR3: CASSAGTGLTEAFF. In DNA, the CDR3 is TGTGCCAGCAGTGCGGGGACAGGGTTAACTGAAGCTTTCTTT.

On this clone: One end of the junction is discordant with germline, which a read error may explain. The DNA of the CDR3 is TGTGCCGGAGGGACTGAAAAAGAGCCCCAGTACTTC. Translation: CAGGTEKEPQYF. This chain links TRBV2 with TRBJ2-5; tentatively, D is TRBD2 (6 bases). This CDR3 region has 12 residues. Germline V gives CDR1 SNHLY, CDR2 FYNNEI.

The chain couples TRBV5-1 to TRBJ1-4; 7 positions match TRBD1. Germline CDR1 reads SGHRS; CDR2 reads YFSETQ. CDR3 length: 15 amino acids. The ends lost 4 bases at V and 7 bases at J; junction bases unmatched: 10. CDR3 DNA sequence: TGCGCCAGCAGCACCTGGGGAGGGGGCGGTGAAAAACTGTTTTTT. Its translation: CASSTWGGGGEKLFF.

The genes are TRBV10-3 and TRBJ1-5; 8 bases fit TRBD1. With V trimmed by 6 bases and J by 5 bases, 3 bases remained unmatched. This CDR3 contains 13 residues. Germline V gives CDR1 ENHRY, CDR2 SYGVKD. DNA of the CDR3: TGTGCCATCAGGGACAGGGACGATCAGCCCCAGCATTTT. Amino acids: CAIRDRDDQPQHF.

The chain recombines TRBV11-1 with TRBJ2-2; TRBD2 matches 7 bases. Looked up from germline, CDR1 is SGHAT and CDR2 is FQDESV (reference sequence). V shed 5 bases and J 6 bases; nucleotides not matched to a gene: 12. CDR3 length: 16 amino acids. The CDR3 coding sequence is TGTGCCAGCAGCCCCGGGGTAGCGGGCATATCCGGGGAGCTGTTTTTT. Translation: CASSPGVAGISGELFF.

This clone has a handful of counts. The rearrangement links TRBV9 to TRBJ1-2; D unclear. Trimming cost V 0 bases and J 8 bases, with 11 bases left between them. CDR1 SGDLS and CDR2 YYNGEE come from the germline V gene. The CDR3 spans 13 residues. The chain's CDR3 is CASSVAPPRGYTF. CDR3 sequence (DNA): TGTGCCAGCAGCGTAGCACCCCCCCGAGGCTACACCTTC.

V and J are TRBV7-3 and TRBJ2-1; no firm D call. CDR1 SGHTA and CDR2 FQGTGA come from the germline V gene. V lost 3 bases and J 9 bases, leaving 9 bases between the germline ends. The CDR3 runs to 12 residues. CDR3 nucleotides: TGTGCCAGCAGCTTCAATACGGGTGAGCAGTTCTTC. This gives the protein CASSFNTGEQFF.

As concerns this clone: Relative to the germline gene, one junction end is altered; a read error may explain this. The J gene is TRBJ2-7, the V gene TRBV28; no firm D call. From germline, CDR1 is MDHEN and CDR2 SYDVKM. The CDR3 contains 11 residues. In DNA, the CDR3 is TGTGCCAGCACCACCTCCGACGAGCAGTACTTC. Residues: CASTTSDEQYF.

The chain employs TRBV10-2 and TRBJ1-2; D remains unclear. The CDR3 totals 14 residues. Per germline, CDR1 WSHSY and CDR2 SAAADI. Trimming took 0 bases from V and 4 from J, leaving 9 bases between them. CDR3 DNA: TGCGCCAGCAGTGAGTCGGCAGGTTCCTATGGCTACACCTTC. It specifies CASSESAGSYGYTF.